Following are 21 T cell receptor beta chains from one sample sequenced in a study of T cell clones after liver transplantation. These receptors lack a known antigen. Proliferating CFSE-low MLR cells were sequenced to define alloreactive TCRbeta sequences. TCRdb's copy holds only in-frame clones and misses some; the assay was immunoSEQ multiplex PCR. Here the sample spans about 2,900 clones, around a quarter being singletons. Sequencing was carried out using CD4+ T cells from PBMCs cultured with third-party cells. Source of these receptors: a human patient who received a liver transplant. Some T cells may be graft donor cells.

By its share, this clone is medium-sized. The V call is TRBV10-3, the J call TRBJ2-1; the match to TRBD1 covers 9 bases. This CDR3 spans 14 amino acids. Per germline, CDR1 ENHRY and CDR2 SYGVKD. Trimming removed 5 bases from V and 7 bases from J; junction bases left unmatched: 6. The CDR3 loop is CAISPGQGANEQFF. For the CDR3, the DNA is TGTGCCATCAGTCCGGGACAGGGAGCAAATGAGCAGTTCTTC.

This chain joins TRBV6-5 and TRBJ1-6; a possible D gene is TRBD1 (5 bases). Trimming left V 4 bases short and J 6 bases short, with 16 bases between. This CDR3 is built from 16 residues. In germline, CDR1 is MNHEY, CDR2 SVGAGI. CDR3 in amino acids: CASSFGRDGSNSPLHF. In DNA, the CDR3 is TGTGCCAGCAGTTTCGGTCGGGACGGAAGTAATTCACCCCTCCACTTT.

The sample holds a few counts of this clone. The V call is TRBV7-8, the J call TRBJ2-5, with 11 bases lining up with TRBD2. This CDR3 contains 21 residues. The germline CDR1 and CDR2 sequences are SGHVS and FQNEAQ. V lost 0 bases, J lost 4 bases, and 19 bases stayed unmatched. As DNA, the CDR3 is TGTGCCAGCAGCTTAGCGCTGGTGGGGTCTAGCGGGAGGTTTCAGGGAGAGACCCAGTACTTC. This encodes CASSLALVGSSGRFQGETQYF.

This clone occurred a few times. This chain joins TRBV7-2 and TRBJ2-7, with D perhaps TRBD1 (5 bases). CDR3 length equals 13 residues. Trimming cost V 2 bases and J 7 bases, with 12 bases left between them. Germline CDR1 and CDR2: SGHTA and FQGNSA. The CDR3 DNA reads TGTGCCAGCAGCTTAACAGGCCCGTGGGAGCAGTACTTC. Protein product: CASSLTGPWEQYF.

The chain uses TRBV28 and TRBJ2-7; TRBD1 matches at 9 bases. CDR1 is MDHEN and CDR2 is SYDVKM in the germline V gene. The CDR3 is 14 residues long. V gave up 7 bases and J gave up 9 bases; unmatched junction bases: 13. The CDR3 sequence is CASMEQQDRGSQYF. CDR3 DNA sequence: TGTGCCAGCATGGAGCAACAGGACAGGGGATCGCAGTACTTC. Supplemented by reference TRBV28 and TRBJ2-7, the full variable domain reads DVKVTQSSRYLVKRTGEKVFLECVQDMDHENMFWYRQDPGLGLRLIYFSYDVKMKEKGDIPEGYSVSREKKERFSLILESASTNQTSMYLCASMEQQDRGSQYFGPGTRLTVT.

The DNA for the CDR3 is TGTGCCTGGAGTGTAGGAGCCAGAAACACCATATATTTT. Translated: CAWSVGARNTIYF. This rearrangement joins TRBV30 to TRBJ1-3, with D unclear. V was shortened by 0 bases and J by 5 bases, with 8 bases between the two germline ends. CDR3 size: 13 residues. Per the germline V gene, CDR1 is GTSNPN and CDR2 is SVGIG (reference sequence).

The chain recombines TRBV29-1 with TRBJ2-7, with D maybe TRBD2 (6 bases). Germline V CDR1 and CDR2: SQVTM, ANQGSEA. CDR3 length: 13 residues. Between the trimmed V and J ends, which lost 4 bases and 1 base, there was a span of 11 bases. Here the CDR3 reads CSVVGGTSYEQYF. CDR3 bases: TGCAGCGTTGTGGGGGGAACGTCCTACGAGCAGTACTTC.

The rearrangement joins TRBV29-1 to TRBJ2-7; 16 nucleotides match TRBD2. V gave up 6 bases and J gave up 6 bases; unmatched junction bases: 5. Germline CDR1 and CDR2: SQVTM and ANQGSEA. The CDR3 has 14 amino acids. The CDR3 loop is CSVGLAGGPGEQYF. In nucleotides, the CDR3 is TGCAGCGTGGGACTAGCGGGAGGGCCGGGCGAGCAGTACTTC.

As regards this clone: This likely came from a read error, as a far larger clone is one base away. V usage is TRBV12-5 and J usage is TRBJ2-7; D might be TRBD2 (5 bases). V was cut by 6 bases and J by 4 bases, with 10 bases left in between. Germline CDR1 and CDR2: LGHNT and FRNRAP. The CDR3 loop spans 12 amino acids. CDR3: CASGRGPYEQYF. The CDR3 bases are TGTGCTAGTGGGAGAGGGCCGTACGAGCAGTACTTC.

This rearrangement joins TRBV30 to TRBJ2-2, with TRBD2 identical over 14 bases. V lost 3 bases, J lost 3 bases, and 9 bases stayed unmatched. Germline CDR1 GTSNPN, CDR2 SVGIG (reference sequence). The CDR3 length is 18 residues. As DNA, the CDR3 is TGTGCCTGGAGAACGGGACTAGCGGGAGTATCGTACACCGGGGAGCTGTTTTTT. It translates to CAWRTGLAGVSYTGELFF. The full variable domain, in which reference TRBV30 and TRBJ2-2 provide the parts outside the CDR3, is SQTIHQWPATLVQPVGSPLSLECTVEGTSNPNLYWYRQAAGRGLQLLFYSVGIGQISSEVPQNLSASRPQDRQFILSSKKLLLSDSGFYLCAWRTGLAGVSYTGELFFGEGSRLTVL.

The chain couples TRBV19 to TRBJ1-5; 8 bases map to TRBD1. CDR1 is LNHDA, CDR2 SQIVND, per germline (reference sequence). The CDR3 extends over 15 amino acids. V shed 2 bases and J 6 bases; nucleotides not matched to a gene: 6. The DNA for the CDR3 is TGTGCCAGTAGTATACAGGGGGCGTCAAGTCAGCCCCAGCATTTT. It is translated as CASSIQGASSQPQHF.

This chain connects TRBV2 to TRBJ1-1; D unresolved. The CDR3 spans 13 residues. The V end lost 8 bases, the J end lost 4 bases, and 14 bases lay between the germline ends. The germline gives CDR1 SNHLY, CDR2 FYNNEI. CDR3 in amino acids: CASQWTWGTEAFF. Here the CDR3 DNA reads TGTGCCAGCCAATGGACGTGGGGCACTGAAGCTTTCTTT.

V usage is TRBV4-1 and J usage is TRBJ1-2; the D is unclear. This CDR3 has 14 residues. CDR1 and CDR2 (germline): MGHRA, YSYEKL. Trimming pared 6 bases from V and 7 bases from J, leaving 18 bases between. CDR3 region: CASSAPTSGGGYTF. The CDR3 region has the DNA TGCGCCAGCAGTGCCCCGACCTCAGGAGGTGGCTACACCTTC.

Only a few counts were recorded for this clone. The rearrangement links TRBV7-9 to TRBJ2-7; 10 bases are a match to TRBD2. In germline, CDR1 is SEHNR, CDR2 FQNEAQ (reference sequence). This CDR3 region has 14 residues. V lost 5 bases and J lost 4; bases outside the gene matches: 5. The CDR3 DNA is TGTGCCAGCAGCATGTCGGGACTAGCGTACGAGCAGTACTTC. Protein: CASSMSGLAYEQYF.

This clone has just a few counts. The chain couples TRBV6-5 to TRBJ2-7; 13 bases are a match to TRBD2. Trimming took 4 bases from V and 2 from J; bases not matched to a gene: 2. CDR1 and CDR2 (germline): MNHEY, SVGAGI. The length of the CDR3 is 15 residues. CDR3 DNA: TGTGCCAGCAGTTCCACTAGCGGGAGGGCCTACGAGCAGTACTTC. It yields the protein CASSSTSGRAYEQYF.

This clone is categorized as medium-sized. This chain links TRBV29-1 with TRBJ2-7; the D is unclear. Trimming left V 7 bases short and J 5 bases short, with 12 bases between. The CDR3 sequence is 11 residues long. The germline gives CDR1 SQVTM, CDR2 ANQGSEA. CDR3 nucleotides: TGCAGCGCCGCTGTAGTGGACGAGCAGTACTTC. Translated: CSAAVVDEQYF.

Only a few counts were recorded for this clone. CDR3 nucleotide sequence: TGTGCCAGTAGTAAGGGACAGGGGAGGGACAATCAGCCCCAGCATTTT. This translates into CASSKGQGRDNQPQHF. The V gene is TRBV19, the J gene TRBJ1-5, with 10 nucleotides matching TRBD1. CDR1 is LNHDA and CDR2 is SQIVND in the germline V gene (reference sequence). Trimming removed 4 bases from V and 3 bases from J; junction bases left unmatched: 6. The CDR3 consists of 16 residues.

This clone came up a few times. The rearrangement links TRBV6-5 to TRBJ1-3; possible D gene TRBD1, 5 bases. Trimming removed 5 bases from V and 2 bases from J, with 10 bases in between. This CDR3 has 14 amino acids. Germline assignment: CDR1 MNHEY and CDR2 SVGAGI. The CDR3 DNA sequence: TGTGCCAGCAGTACCAGGGCAACTGGAAACACCATATATTTT. Its protein is CASSTRATGNTIYF.

This clone is categorized as large (0.1 to 1%). The J gene is TRBJ2-5, the V gene TRBV5-5, with unresolved D. The V and J ends lost 4 bases and 4 bases respectively, with 8 bases between them. CDR1 and CDR2 from the germline V gene are SGHKS and YYEKEE (reference sequence). The length of the CDR3 is 12 residues. The CDR3 sequence: CASSHWGETQYF. The CDR3 DNA reads as TGTGCCAGCAGCCATTGGGGAGAGACCCAGTACTTC. Complete variable domain (other parts from reference TRBV5-5 and TRBJ2-5): DAGVTQSPTHLIKTRGQQVTLRCSPISGHKSVSWYQQVLGQGPQFIFQYYEKEERGRGNFPDRFSARQFPNYSSELNVNALLLGDSALYLCASSHWGETQYFGPGTRLLVL.

This clone is labeled as medium-sized. The V gene is TRBV19, the J gene TRBJ2-1, with no clear D. The V gene lost 3 bases and the J gene lost 4 bases, with 22 bases spanning the gap. The CDR3 sequence is 18 residues long. From germline, CDR1 is LNHDA and CDR2 SQIVND (reference sequence). CDR3: CASSIAREGGIGYNEQFF. In nucleotides, the CDR3 is TGTGCCAGTAGTATCGCGCGTGAAGGTGGAATAGGATACAATGAGCAGTTCTTC.

This clone has just a few counts. This chain joins TRBV7-9 and TRBJ1-3; no definite D call. CDR1 is SEHNR and CDR2 is FQNEAQ in the germline V gene (reference sequence). The V and J ends lost 3 bases and 2 bases respectively, with 2 bases between them. The CDR3 sequence is 12 residues long. The CDR3 here is CASSLAGNTIYF. In nucleotides, the CDR3 is TGTGCCAGCAGCTTGGCTGGAAACACCATATATTTT.